This TCR beta chain was captured in a study of CD8+ T cells in alopecia areata. Study outcomes and limitations: Besides other cells, scalp samples also yield sequences of resident alphabeta T cells from normal skin. Higher clonality was seen in lesional scalp than in normal scalp, especially in alopecia totalis/universalis.

Details on this clone: Its specificity is not known.

As the sequencing template, cDNA was produced by extracting RNA and reverse transcribing it. The repertoire was sequenced with immunoSEQ multiplex PCR; TCRdb's copy has only in-frame clones and lacks some. This table holds roughly 8,000 clones, over 65% found once. Sorting of CD4+ cells into CD25+CD127- cells was carried out for a handful of patients. Sorting from PBMCs produced CD4+ and CD8+ T cells. This sequence originates from a human donor with alopecia areata. Specimen: CD4+ Tregs sorted from blood.

Written as DNA, the CDR3 is TGTGCCTGGAGGCGGGACCACGCAACTAATGAAAAACTGTTTTTT. This gives the protein CAWRRDHATNEKLFF. The V and J genes are TRBV30 and TRBJ1-4, with D maybe TRBD1 (5 bases). V was pared by 3 bases and J by 0 bases, with 11 bases between. CDR1 GTSNPN and CDR2 SVGIG come from the germline V gene (reference sequence). The CDR3 length is 15 residues. Based on the CDR3 plus reference TRBV30 and TRBJ1-4, the full variable domain is SQTIHQWPATLVQPVGSPLSLECTVEGTSNPNLYWYRQAAGRGLQLLFYSVGIGQISSEVPQNLSASRPQDRQFILSSKKLLLSDSGFYLCAWRRDHATNEKLFFGSGTQLSVL.